The 21 T cell receptor beta chains in this list originate from one sample, sequenced in a study of T cell responses to AZD1222 COVID-19 vaccine (dated by TCRdb to about 2021). Library preparation was by the immunoSEQ multiplex PCR assay. TCRdb took this table from immuneACCESS and kept in-frame rearrangements with V and J called. Such tables lack part of the clones; where checked against another copy, unresolved V genes explain under half of the gap, and the rest is unexplained. The sample table holds about 150,000 clones, of which 80% to 95% were seen once. The ten largest clones add up to 1.5% to 2% of the sample. The time point label of this sample denotes: baseline before first vaccination. The source was peripheral blood, collected on day 0 of AZD1222 vaccination. Source of these receptors: an adult in good health.

V usage is TRBV7-3 and J usage is TRBJ1-6; no clear D gene. The CDR3 is made up of 13 amino acids. CDR1 SGHTA and CDR2 FQGTGA come from the germline V gene. The V end was cut by 2 bases, the J end by 7 bases, with 6 bases between. CDR3 protein: CASSLFENSPLHF. CDR3 DNA sequence: TGTGCCAGCAGCTTATTCGAGAATTCACCCCTCCACTTT.

By share of the sample, this clone is medium-sized. The chain carries TRBV7-2 and TRBJ2-7; no firm D call. This CDR3 is built from 13 residues. V lost 1 base and J 6 bases, leaving 10 bases between the germline ends. The germline CDR1 and CDR2 sequences are SGHTA and FQGNSA. DNA for the CDR3: TGTGCCAGCAGCTTAGTGTTCGGAGCCGAGCAGTACTTC. Translating gives CASSLVFGAEQYF.

This clone was recorded only once. This sequence joins TRBV9 and TRBJ1-1; a possible D gene is TRBD1 (5 bases). The CDR3 loop spans 17 amino acids. The V gene's germline CDR1 is SGDLS and CDR2 YYNGEE. V was clipped by 3 bases and J by 8 bases, with 26 bases between them. CDR3 amino acids: CASSALRGRGGFPEAFF. The DNA of the CDR3 is TGTGCCAGCAGCGCCCTCCGGGGAAGGGGTGGGTTCCCCGAAGCTTTCTTT.

The chain is built from TRBV19 and TRBJ1-2; 8 bases fit TRBD1. Germline V CDR1 and CDR2: LNHDA, SQIVND (reference sequence). The trim removed 5 bases at V and 8 bases at J, leaving 13 bases unmatched. The CDR3 runs to 15 residues. The CDR3 sequence: CASSGSDRVGGGYTF. The CDR3 DNA follows: TGTGCCAGTAGTGGGTCGGACAGGGTAGGAGGGGGCTACACCTTC. Supplemented by reference TRBV19 and TRBJ1-2, the full variable domain reads DGGITQSPKYLFRKEGQNVTLSCEQNLNHDAMYWYRQDPGQGLRLIYYSQIVNDFQKGDIAEGYSVSREKKESFPLTVTSAQKNPTAFYLCASSGSDRVGGGYTFGSGTRLTVV.

This clone has just one count. V gene TRBV3-1 (or the pseudogene TRBV3-2) combines with J gene TRBJ1-1, with D perhaps TRBD1 (6 bases). The V and J ends lost 1 base and 2 bases respectively, with 14 bases between them. The CDR3 runs 16 residues. The germline gives CDR1 LGHDT, CDR2 YNNKEL (reference sequence). The CDR3 coding sequence is TGTGCCAGCAGCCAAGTGGGGGCGAGAATTAACACTGAAGCTTTCTTT. Amino acid sequence: CASSQVGARINTEAFF.

CDR3 region: CASSQILAGDNEQFF. The CDR3 region has the DNA TGCGCCAGCAGCCAAATCTTAGCGGGGGACAATGAGCAGTTCTTC. The V gene is TRBV4-1, the J gene TRBJ2-1; 9 nucleotides match TRBD2. In germline, CDR1 is MGHRA, CDR2 YSYEKL. The CDR3 consists of 15 residues. The V gene end was trimmed by 2 bases and the J gene end by 5 bases; junction bases not matched to a gene: 4.

V and J are TRBV7-9 and TRBJ1-3; D is unresolved. The germline CDR1 and CDR2 sequences are SEHNR and FQNEAQ (reference sequence). Trimming removed 2 bases from V and 0 bases from J, with 5 bases in between. The CDR3 contains 14 residues. The CDR3 DNA is TGTGCCAGCAGCTTACAGGACTCTGGAAACACCATATATTTT. It yields the protein CASSLQDSGNTIYF.

This clone was found once. This chain connects TRBV7-2 to TRBJ2-7; TRBD1 aligns across 8 bases. CDR3 length: 15 amino acids. Germline V gene sequence: CDR1 SGHTA, CDR2 FQGNSA. V shed 6 bases and J 2 bases; nucleotides not matched to a gene: 9. In DNA, the CDR3 is TGTGCCAGCAGTCCACGACAGGGGCCGACCTACGAGCAGTACTTC. Amino acid sequence: CASSPRQGPTYEQYF. Combining the CDR3 with reference TRBV7-2 and TRBJ2-7 gives the whole variable domain GAGVSQSPSNKVTEKGKDVELRCDPISGHTALYWYRQSLGQGLEFLIYFQGNSAPDKSGLPSDRFSAERTGGSVSTLTIQRTQQEDSAVYLCASSPRQGPTYEQYFGPGTRLTVT.

This clone was seen once. The CDR3 reads CASTPEGSTYNEQFF. The CDR3 DNA is TGCGCCAGCACCCCCGAGGGTAGCACCTACAATGAGCAGTTCTTC. The chain uses TRBV5-1 and TRBJ2-1; D is perhaps TRBD2 (5 bases). There are 15 residues in the CDR3. The germline V and J ends were trimmed by 6 bases and 2 bases, with 15 bases remaining between them. Germline-derived CDR1 and CDR2 are SGHRS and YFSETQ.

The chain has TRBV11-2 and TRBJ1-2; a weak D match, TRBD1 (5 bases). Germline V lookup: CDR1 SGHAT, CDR2 FQNNGV. There are 13 residues in the CDR3. Trimming took off 4 bases at V and 11 bases at J, with 17 bases between the two ends. The CDR3 loop is CASSYGTRIGYTF. The CDR3 DNA sequence: TGTGCCAGCAGCTACGGGACGAGGATTGGGTACACCTTC.

The chain has TRBV4-2 and TRBJ2-5; no reliable D call. Between the trimmed V and J ends, which lost 0 bases and 2 bases, there was a span of 7 bases. The CDR3 has 14 residues. Looked up from germline, CDR1 is LGHNA and CDR2 is YNFKEQ. Here the CDR3 reads CASSQEGQQETQYF. The CDR3 nucleotides read TGTGCCAGCAGCCAAGAAGGGCAGCAAGAGACCCAGTACTTC.

This clone has just one count. This chain joins TRBV6-5 and TRBJ1-4, with D uncertain. This CDR3 has 15 residues. Germline V lookup: CDR1 MNHEY, CDR2 SVGAGI. Trimming removed 5 bases at V and 0 bases at J, with 10 bases between. The CDR3: CASSPWTTTNEKLFF. The CDR3 nucleotides are TGTGCCAGCAGTCCCTGGACCACAACTAATGAAAAACTGTTTTTT.

The chain combines TRBV24-1 with TRBJ2-1; D not certain. Germline V gives CDR1 KGHDR, CDR2 SFDVKD. The CDR3 length is 10 residues. With 8 bases removed from V and 10 bases from J, the gap between germline ends came to 8 bases. CDR3 loop: CATTYGEQFF. The CDR3 region has the DNA TGTGCCACCACCTACGGGGAGCAGTTCTTC.

The chain uses TRBV19 and TRBJ1-1; D remains unclear. The CDR3 runs to 17 residues. Germline assignment: CDR1 LNHDA and CDR2 SQIVND (reference sequence). Trimming shortened V by 0 bases and J by 0 bases, and 14 bases separated the two germline ends. CDR3: CASSIDGSNKLNTEAFF. DNA for the CDR3: TGTGCCAGTAGTATAGATGGGTCAAACAAGTTGAACACTGAAGCTTTCTTT.

V gene TRBV19 combines with J gene TRBJ1-2, with D hard to call. V was shortened by 3 bases and J by 0 bases, with 5 bases between the two germline ends. The CDR3 runs to 13 residues. Germline lookup yields CDR1 LNHDA and CDR2 SQIVND (reference sequence). The CDR3 region has the DNA TGTGCCAGTAGTATGGAGGCTAACTATGGCTACACCTTC. Amino acid sequence: CASSMEANYGYTF.

The chain recombines TRBV19 with TRBJ2-5, with TRBD2 matching 14 bases. This CDR3 is 16 amino acids long. Germline V gene sequence: CDR1 LNHDA, CDR2 SQIVND (reference sequence). The trim removed 6 bases at V and 3 bases at J, leaving 6 bases unmatched. The CDR3 region is CASSRRTSGGKETQYF. In nucleotides, the CDR3 is TGTGCCAGTAGCCGCCGGACTAGCGGGGGGAAAGAGACCCAGTACTTC. The full variable domain, in which reference TRBV19 and TRBJ2-5 provide the parts outside the CDR3, is DGGITQSPKYLFRKEGQNVTLSCEQNLNHDAMYWYRQDPGQGLRLIYYSQIVNDFQKGDIAEGYSVSREKKESFPLTVTSAQKNPTAFYLCASSRRTSGGKETQYFGPGTRLLVL.

Worth noting for this clone: The junction does not match germline at one end; this may be a read error. DNA for the CDR3: TGTGCCAGCAGCTCCCTTAAGACTGGACTAGAGGAGTTC. Amino acid sequence: CASSSLKTGLEEF. This chain links TRBV7-8 with TRBJ2-7, with 7 positions matching TRBD2. Germline V gives CDR1 SGHVS, CDR2 FQNEAQ. The CDR3 has 13 residues.

As DNA, the CDR3 is TGTGCCAGCAGCTTGCGGACAGGTTCGAGCTCTGGAAACACCATATATTTT. Amino acids: CASSLRTGSSSGNTIYF. The chain joins TRBV5-6 to TRBJ1-3; the match to TRBD1 covers 7 bases. The J segment lost 0 bases and the V segment lost 1 base, leaving 7 bases of the junction unmatched. CDR1 is SGHDT, CDR2 YYEEEE, per germline. The CDR3 is 17 residues long.

The genes are TRBV3-1 (or the pseudogene TRBV3-2) and TRBJ2-2; 15 bases map to TRBD2. J lost 5 bases, V lost 0 bases, and 4 bases had no gene match. The CDR3 extends over 18 amino acids. Germline V gene lookup returns CDR1 LGHDT and CDR2 YNNKEL (reference sequence). CDR3 DNA: TGTGCCAGCAGCCAAGAAGGGGGACTAGCGGGAGGAACCGGGGAGCTGTTTTTT. This sequence encodes CASSQEGGLAGGTGELFF.

This clone showed up just once. The J gene is TRBJ2-7, the V gene TRBV6-2 or TRBV6-3; D is unresolved. The CDR3 totals 14 residues. The germline V gene has CDR1 MNHEY and CDR2 SVGEGT. V shed 0 bases and J shed 7 bases, with 13 bases lying between them. This chain's CDR3 is CASSYSTVSKEQYF. The CDR3 DNA sequence: TGTGCCAGCAGTTACTCCACCGTCAGTAAGGAGCAGTACTTC.

The J gene is TRBJ1-5, the V gene TRBV27; the D gene is possibly TRBD1 (6 bases). This CDR3 has 14 amino acids. Germline V CDR1 and CDR2: MNHEY, SMNVEV (reference sequence). Trimming stripped 2 bases from V and 7 bases from J, with 12 bases between. This CDR3 is CASSLRGAEQPQHF. The CDR3, as DNA: TGTGCCAGCAGTTTACGGGGGGCAGAGCAGCCCCAGCATTTT.